This record covers a single T cell receptor (beta chain). The source of the sample is a study of shared clonotypes between healthy human individuals. Sorted subsets were amplified in replicate PCRs using approximately 0.2 ug DNA, around 30,000 T cell genomes. TCRdb's copy holds only in-frame clones and misses some; the assay was immunoSEQ multiplex PCR. Here the sample spans approximately 1,000,000 clones, around 78% being singletons. Source material: memory CD4+ T cells from PBMCs. Documented subset: CD45RA-negative fraction. This clonotype was obtained from a man in his late teens or twenties in good health. Some clones in this sample may be carry-over from other donors' samples.

This chain's CDR3 is CASSLWRDNEQFF. CDR3 DNA: TGTGCCAGCAGCTTATGGCGAGATAATGAGCAGTTCTTC. V is TRBV7-3 and J is TRBJ2-1; D is unresolved. The germline gives CDR1 SGHTA, CDR2 FQGTGA. The CDR3 totals 13 residues. The V end was cut by 2 bases, the J end by 7 bases, with 9 bases between. Drawing the rest from reference TRBV7-3 and TRBJ2-1, the complete variable domain is GAGVSQTPSNKVTEKGKYVELRCDPISGHTALYWYRQSLGQGPEFLIYFQGTGAADDSGLPNDRFFAVRPEGSVSTLKIQRTERGDSAVYLCASSLWRDNEQFFGPGTRLTVL.